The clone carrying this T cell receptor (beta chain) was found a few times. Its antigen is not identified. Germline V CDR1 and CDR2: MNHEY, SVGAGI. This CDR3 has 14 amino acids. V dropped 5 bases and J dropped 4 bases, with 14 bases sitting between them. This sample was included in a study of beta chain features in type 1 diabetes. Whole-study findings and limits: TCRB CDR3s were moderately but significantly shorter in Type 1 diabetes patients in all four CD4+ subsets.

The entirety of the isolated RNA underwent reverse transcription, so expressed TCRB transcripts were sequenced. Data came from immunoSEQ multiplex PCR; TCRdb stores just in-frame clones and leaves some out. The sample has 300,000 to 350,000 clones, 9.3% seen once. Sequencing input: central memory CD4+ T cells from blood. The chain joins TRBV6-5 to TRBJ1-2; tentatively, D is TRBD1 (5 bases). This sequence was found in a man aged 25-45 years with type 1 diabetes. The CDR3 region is CASSINRDLYGYTF. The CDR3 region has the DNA TGTGCCAGCAGTATCAACCGGGACCTCTATGGCTACACCTTC.